Listed here are 5 T cell receptor delta chains from one sample, sequenced in a study of Vδ1+ human thymocytes (dated 2018 in TCRdb). Study-level results and caveats: The thymic TRG and TRD repertoires appeared highly polyclonal, with Gaussian CDR3 length distributions, in contrast to the oligoclonal repertoires of peripheral blood.

The sequencer listed for this sample is Illumina MiSeq. RNA extraction was carried out with the RNeasy mini kit, and reverse transcription was then done using Superscript III. CDR3 amplicons were produced by multiplex PCR using pooled V-gene forward primers and a constant-region reverse primer with Illumina adaptor overhangs. TCRdb called clones anew from the public reads via CATT; matching DNA rows were later pooled. The sample table records 45,000 to 75,000 delta-chain clones; around 16% of these occur just once. About 0.38% of the sample comes from the top ten. The antigens for these receptors are not known. The source material was Vdelta1+ gamma-delta thymocytes from the thymus. Sample cell subset or site, as interpreted from the label and publication: FACS-sorted CD3+ TCRalphabeta- TCRVdelta1+ TCRVdelta2- thymocytes. The origin of the receptors is a girl under three years old who had congenital heart surgery.

The chain couples TRDV1 to TRDJ1; TRDD3 matches at 10 bases. The CDR3 sequence is 20 residues long. Germline assignment: CDR1 TSWWSYY and CDR2 QGS. Losses at the gene ends were 1 base for V and 4 bases for J; bases not matched to a gene: 18. Here the CDR3 DNA reads TGTGCTCTTGGGGAACGGTCCCCTACTGGGGGATGGAGGGCCGGCGATAAACTCATCTTT. Translation gives CALGERSPTGGWRAGDKLIF.

This chain joins TRDV1 and TRDJ1; 7 nucleotides agree with TRDD3. Germline V CDR1 and CDR2: TSWWSYY, QGS. V was clipped by 1 base and J by 0 bases; unmatched bases: 5. The CDR3 covers 16 residues. The CDR3 loop reads CALGEPGGPYTDKLIF. For the CDR3, the DNA is TGTGCTCTTGGGGAACCTGGGGGGCCGTACACCGATAAACTCATCTTT.

This clone was seen a single time. One junction end does not reproduce the germline sequence, and a read error may be involved. The sample contains more than one DNA sequence encoding this CDR3. J is TRDJ1 and V is TRAV29/DV5; 7 positions match TRDD3. This CDR3 is 18 amino acids long. CDR1 and CDR2 (germline): NSMFDY, ISSIKDK. The CDR3: CAASKPGVWIRRTDKLIF. The CDR3 DNA sequence: TGTGCCGCAAGTAAGCCGGGGGTCTGGATACGGAGGACCGATAAACTCATCTTT.

The J gene is TRDJ1, the V gene TRDV1; a possible D gene is TRDD3 (8 bases). Trimming left V 2 bases short and J 5 bases short, with 27 bases between. Germline-derived CDR1 and CDR2 are TSWWSYY and QGS. This CDR3 contains 19 residues. The chain's CDR3 is CALGESSYGGSVYRDKLIF. CDR3 nucleotide sequence: TGTGCTCTTGGGGAATCTTCCTATGGGGGATCCGTGTACCGGGATAAACTCATCTTT.

The chain couples TRDV1 to TRDJ1, with 10 bases matching TRDD3. There are 21 residues in the CDR3. Trimming took 2 bases from V and 2 from J; bases not matched to a gene: 20. Germline CDR1 and CDR2: TSWWSYY and QGS. The CDR3 nucleotides read TGTGCTCTTGGGGAAAGGCCTTCCAGAAGGGGGATACGCGTGCAAACCGATAAACTCATCTTT. Translated, it gives CALGERPSRRGIRVQTDKLIF.